A single sample gave rise to the 9 T cell receptor beta chains below, sequenced in a study of shared clonotypes between healthy human individuals. Clones were sequenced by immunoSEQ multiplex PCR, and TCRdb holds only the in-frame ones, with some missing. This table holds around 240,000 clones, 50% to 80% found once. Sequencing was performed on memory CD4+ T cells sorted from blood. Subset indicated: CD45RA-negative fraction. The receptor set was obtained from a man aged 25-45 years in good health.

The chain carries TRBV18 and TRBJ2-6; D uncertain. This CDR3 is built from 14 residues. V was pared by 6 bases and J by 4 bases, with 10 bases between. Germline CDR1 and CDR2: KGHSH and LQKENI. The CDR3, as DNA: TGTGCCAGCTCGCTAGAAGGCGGGGCCAACGTCCTGACTTTC. Protein: CASSLEGGANVLTF.

This sequence joins TRBV2 and TRBJ2-5, with 7 bases identical to TRBD1. J was trimmed by 7 bases and V by 4 bases; bases with no gene match: 9. The CDR3 is 14 amino acids. The germline CDR1 and CDR2 sequences are SNHLY and FYNNEI. DNA for the CDR3: TGTGCCAGCAGTGGGGGGACAGTGGGTGGGACCCAGTACTTC. Its translation: CASSGGTVGGTQYF.

V gene TRBV6-1 combines with J gene TRBJ2-5; TRBD2 might be the D (6 bases). Germline CDR1 reads MNHNS; CDR2 reads SASEGT. The CDR3 extends over 13 amino acids. Trimming took off 10 bases at V and 2 bases at J, with 14 bases between the two ends. The CDR3 nucleotides are TGTGCCATCCGGCGGGGTACTCAAGAGACCCAGTACTTC. As protein: CAIRRGTQETQYF.

This chain joins TRBV10-3 and TRBJ2-5; tentative D call: TRBD2 (6 bases). Per germline, CDR1 ENHRY and CDR2 SYGVKD. With 10 bases removed from V and 4 bases from J, the gap between germline ends came to 16 bases. The CDR3 loop spans 13 amino acids. The CDR3 sequence is CATQRGAGETQYF. Written as DNA, the CDR3 is TGTGCCACGCAGCGCGGGGCTGGAGAGACCCAGTACTTC.

The rearrangement uses TRBV7-2 and TRBJ2-2; D remains unclear. The germline V and J ends were trimmed by 7 bases and 5 bases, with 14 bases remaining between them. CDR1 is SGHTA, CDR2 FQGNSA, per germline. This CDR3 comprises 14 residues. The CDR3 DNA is TGTGCCAGCACCGTTGGGGTCTGGACCGGGGAGCTGTTTTTT. As protein: CASTVGVWTGELFF.

The chain couples TRBV10-2 to TRBJ2-5, with 9 bases fitting TRBD1. The V and J ends lost 6 bases and 4 bases, in that order; junction bases with no gene match: 9. The CDR3 runs to 15 residues. The germline gives CDR1 WSHSY, CDR2 SAAADI. The CDR3 protein is CASRDRGRGSETQYF. The CDR3 coding sequence is TGCGCCAGCAGGGACAGGGGAAGGGGGTCAGAGACCCAGTACTTC.

V gene TRBV11-3 combines with J gene TRBJ2-2; D unresolved. Germline CDR1 and CDR2: SGHNT and YENEEA. The CDR3 contains 15 residues. Deletions cut 9 bases from V and 2 bases from J, with 16 bases between. In DNA, the CDR3 is TGTGCCAGAACTGTTGGGCTAGTAAACACCGGGGAGCTGTTTTTT. It yields the protein CARTVGLVNTGELFF.

This chain links TRBV19 with TRBJ2-2, with TRBD2 matching over 10 bases. The V gene's germline CDR1 is LNHDA and CDR2 SQIVND (reference sequence). The CDR3 spans 18 residues. V lost 5 bases and J lost 0; bases outside the gene matches: 9. CDR3 in DNA: TGTGCCAGTAGTGTACTAGCGGGAAAAACTGCGAACACCGGGGAGCTGTTTTTT. Its translation is CASSVLAGKTANTGELFF. Together with reference TRBV19 and TRBJ2-2, the CDR3 gives the full variable domain: DGGITQSPKYLFRKEGQNVTLSCEQNLNHDAMYWYRQDPGQGLRLIYYSQIVNDFQKGDIAEGYSVSREKKESFPLTVTSAQKNPTAFYLCASSVLAGKTANTGELFFGEGSRLTVL.

This clone was counted a single time. The chain employs TRBV2 and TRBJ2-1; D is unresolved. V was shortened by 4 bases and J by 0 bases, with 10 bases between the two germline ends. The CDR3 has 15 residues. Germline CDR1 reads SNHLY; CDR2 reads FYNNEI. As DNA, the CDR3 is TGTGCCAGCAGTGCACAGTTCAGCTCCTACAATGAGCAGTTCTTC. This gives the protein CASSAQFSSYNEQFF.